This T cell receptor (beta chain) was retrieved from a study of T cell responses to AZD1222 COVID-19 vaccine listed by TCRdb under 2021. Regarding the complete study: A total of 233 trial participants underwent TCR sequencing, of whom about 200 received two doses of AZD1222 and some 26 received two doses of the MenACWY control vaccine. Trial participants were enrolled by age into subgroups of 18-55, 56-69 and 70-plus years, and around 150, 29 and 61 TCR-sequenced participants, respectively, were included in these subgroups. Study-wide conclusions, independent of this receptor: Vaccine-associated CD4 TCRs spanned the whole spike protein, with dominant responses in regions 160-218 and 743-854. A significant rise in spike-specific TCR breadth and depth was observed after two AZD1222 doses relative to day 0 and relative to MenACWY recipients. In the small 56-69-year group, the increase in depth fell short of significance, most likely because of low power. Conclusions about previously exposed vaccinees were limited because only five to seven AZD1222 recipients were SARS-CoV-2 seropositive at baseline. Most participants were white British and females outnumbered males, and the authors suggested that clonal diversity may have been underestimated. No day 14 peak-response samples were available, so repertoires were characterized only after the peak T cell response. Epitopes outside the regions mutated in the B.1.351 and B.1.1.7 variants were reportedly recognized by nearly half of the unique spike-specific TCRs.

The CDR3 regions of human TCRbeta chains were subjected to immunosequencing. From the authors' description of their analysis: TCRs in the repertoires were matched against a reference library of SARS-CoV-2-specific TCRs that had been generated with the MIRA antigen-specificity platform. Breadth was defined as the fraction of unique TCRs that were SARS-CoV-2-associated, and depth was defined as the fraction of total T cells that were SARS-CoV-2-associated. Each spike-specific TCR was assigned to its reactive spike region and to a CD4 or CD8 class using the MIRA data. Log10-transformed breadth and depth values were compared by one-way ANOVA with Sidak's multiple comparisons tests. TCRdb carries this immuneACCESS record with in-frame sequences only. Its versions omit some clonotypes, under half of them owing to an unresolved V gene in the studies checked, with the rest unexplained. V and J calls and clone size are those listed in that table; D and trimming were worked out from the DNA. Present in this sample are 130,000 or so clones, 85% to 90% of which were seen just once. 11% of the sample lies in the top ten.

This clone was picked up one time. The target of this receptor is not known. Base qualities are not recorded, but no much larger clone differs from it by a single base. The sample's time point label is to be understood as: baseline before first vaccination. What the treatment or condition label conveys for this sample: meningococcal conjugate vaccine given as trial control. Samples from vaccinated people were obtained from the UK trials COV001 and COV002, which included a single-blind randomized controlled phase 2/3 trial of AZD1222 (ChAdOx1 nCoV-19) in healthy adults. Trial participant PBMC samples were collected at day 0 and day 28 after the second dose for TCRbeta chain sequencing. CDR1 PRHDT and CDR2 FYEKMQ are derived from the germline V gene (reference sequence). V is cut back by 2 bases and J by 5 bases, with 9 bases in the junction unmatched. The CDR3 goes from the cysteine to the phenylalanine over 17 residues. The only DNA kept is the CDR3, 51 bases in frame from the first base.

This TCR was sampled from an adult in good health. The V gene is TRBV13 and the J gene is TRBJ2-5, and 12 junctional nucleotides match TRBD1. The input for sequencing was peripheral blood, taken on day 0 of MenACWY control vaccination. The CDR3 is CASSLRDRGRRRETQYF. The nucleotides are TGTGCCAGCAGCTTACGGGACAGGGGGCGGAGAAGGGAGACCCAGTACTTC.